This TCR beta chain appears in the sequencing data of a study of blood T cells in healthy people across ages (dated by TCRdb to 2013 to 2016). As for the study more broadly: In model experiments, roughly one uniquely barcoded TCR beta cDNA molecule per two T cells was captured by template switching. Using deep sequencing normalized with unique cDNA molecular identifiers, the study measured how TCR beta repertoire diversity changes with age. The donors were split into four age groups: young (average 16 years), middle-aged (39), aged (roughly 60) and long-lived (under 85). To avoid experimental bias, donors of different ages were randomly spread across the sequencing lanes. The study analyzed two additional independent replicas of 1 million unique cDNA reads from the same blood draw for two donors, one aged 18 to 30 and one aged 80 or older.

The donors were some 39 Caucasian individuals from Russia, aged roughly 6 to 100 years, who were systemically healthy. Each donor gave ten milliliters of peripheral blood, collected into EDTA-treated Vacutainer tubes. Ficoll-Paque density-gradient centrifugation was used to isolate PBMCs, with at least 7 million per sample. Trizol reagent was used to extract total RNA from PBMCs, with at least 5.5 micrograms per sample. For every donor, an aliquot of PBMCs went through flow cytometry to measure the percentages of naive CD45RAhigh/CD27high T cells. On this clonotype: Its antigen is still unknown. No per-base quality is available; no much larger clone lies one base away.

Overall study outcomes, separate from this receptor: Donor CMV infection status was unknown, potentially confounding age-related changes in expanded clonotypes. Observed TCR beta diversity per million T cells fell roughly linearly with age, and a significant reduction was already apparent by age about 43. The percentage of naive T cells measured by flow cytometry correlated strongly with observed TCR beta diversity. Because profiling used bulk unsorted PBMCs, naive and antigen-experienced compartments could not be compared conclusively. Compared with the aged group, the long-lived group had more naive CD4+ T cells, fewer expanded clones and increased TCR diversity, suggesting age selection. Estimates of total diversity from one million sequenced T cells were regarded as lower bounds and underestimates.

The library was obtained by 5' RACE. Data came from an Illumina HiSeq 2500. The second PCR ran for roughly 7 to 11 cycles and used a J-beta primer mix along with a sample-barcoded 5' primer. A template-switch 5' adaptor carrying 12 random nucleotides introduced a unique molecular identifier onto each TCR beta cDNA molecule. Each sample yielded at least 3 million CDR3-containing paired-end reads. All of the RNA was converted into first-strand cDNA using the Mint cDNA synthesis kit, with a TRBC-specific oligonucleotide serving as the primer. Following uracil-DNA glycosylase treatment, all cDNA underwent a first 18-cycle PCR with the universal primers M1SS and BC2_uni_R. The authors' analysis ran thus. Normalization of each sample was performed by random selection of 1 million high-quality reads, each carrying a distinct molecular identifier. Reads sharing molecular identifiers were discarded rather than binned into consensus sequences. MiTCR, run with a Q25 quality threshold and the strictest error-elimination algorithm, handled CDR3 identification, clonotype clustering and error correction. A nonparametric unseen species model with Euler transformation was used to estimate lower-bound total TCR beta diversity. TCRdb handled the public reads itself, with Q25 trimming in fastp and clone calling in MiXCR, and kept productive beta chains. Each entry is one CDR3 protein sequence, shown with its most common DNA and genes. TCRdb, rather than the study authors, made the V and J calls. This sample is represented by about a million distinct CDR3 sequences; around 46% of them were singletons. 10% to 15% of the sample is taken by the ten largest.

Sample: blood. This TCR came from a man aged 30 to 45 in good health.

The CDR3 is CASSPRNRGTGNTIYF. The sequence in DNA is TGTGCCAGCAGTCCCCGTAACCGAGGCACTGGAAACACCATATATTTT. Recombination connected TRBV27 to TRBJ1-3, with the D gene not confidently named. V is clipped by 5 bases and J by 2 bases, and the sequence between their germline boundaries is 16 bases long. Based on the germline V gene (reference sequence), the CDR1 and CDR2 sequences are MNHEY and SMNVEV. Counted from cysteine to phenylalanine, this CDR3 has 16 amino acids. Of the read, only the CDR3 DNA is kept; its 48 bases are in frame from base 1.